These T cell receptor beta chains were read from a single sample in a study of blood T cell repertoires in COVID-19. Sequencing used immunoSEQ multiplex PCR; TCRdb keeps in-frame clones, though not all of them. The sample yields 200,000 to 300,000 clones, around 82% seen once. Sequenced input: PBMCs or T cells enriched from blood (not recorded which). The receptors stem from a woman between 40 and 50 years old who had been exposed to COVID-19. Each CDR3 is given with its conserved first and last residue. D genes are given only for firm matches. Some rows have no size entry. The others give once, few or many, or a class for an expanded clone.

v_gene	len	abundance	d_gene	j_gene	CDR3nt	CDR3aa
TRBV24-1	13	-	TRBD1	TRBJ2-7	TGTGCCACCAGTGGGGGACAGGGCCGCGAGCAGTACTTC	CATSGGQGREQYF
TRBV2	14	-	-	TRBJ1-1	TGTGCCAGCATAGGGGATGGTTGGAACACTGAAGCTTTCTTT	CASIGDGWNTEAFF
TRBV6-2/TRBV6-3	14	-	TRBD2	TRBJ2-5	TGTGCCAGCAGTGGACTAGTCGGGAAAGAGACCCAGTACTTC	CASSGLVGKETQYF
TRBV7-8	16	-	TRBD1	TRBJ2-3	TGTGCCAGCAGCGCCGGGACAGGGGTAAACACAGATACGCAGTATTTT	CASSAGTGVNTDTQYF
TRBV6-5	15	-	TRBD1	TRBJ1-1	TGTGCCAGTACGACAGGGGGCGGTCCGGTCCCCGAAGCTTTCTTT	CASTTGGGPVPEAFF
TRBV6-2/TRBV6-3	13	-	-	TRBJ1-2	TGTGCCAGCAGCCCTGGCCCAAACTATGGCTACACCTTC	CASSPGPNYGYTF
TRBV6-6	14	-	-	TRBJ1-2	TGTGCCAGCAGTCCCCGGAGGGTTTACTATGGCTACACCTTC	CASSPRRVYYGYTF
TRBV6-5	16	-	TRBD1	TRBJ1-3	TGTGCCAGCAGTTACTCGGGACAGGAGGTCGGAAACACCATATATTTT	CASSYSGQEVGNTIYF
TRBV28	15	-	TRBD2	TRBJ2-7	TGTGCCAGCAGTCTTCCTAGCGGGGGCCGGGGAGAGCAGTACTTC	CASSLPSGGRGEQYF
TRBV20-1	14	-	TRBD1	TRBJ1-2	TGCAGTGCTAGTTTTGGGACAGGGGACTATGGCTACACCTTC	CSASFGTGDYGYTF
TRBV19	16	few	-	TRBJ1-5	TGTGCCAGTAGTACCACAGGGATGACGAACAATCAGCCCCAGCATTTT	CASSTTGMTNNQPQHF
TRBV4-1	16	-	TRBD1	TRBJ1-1	TGCGCCAGCAGCCGGGGACAGGGGGCGCAGGGGACTGAAGCTTTCTTT	CASSRGQGAQGTEAFF
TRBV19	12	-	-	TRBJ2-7	TGTGCCAGTAGTAGTGCGAGCTACGAGCAGTACTTC	CASSSASYEQYF
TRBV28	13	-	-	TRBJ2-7	TGTGCCACCAATAAACTACCTTCCCTCGAGCAGTACTTC	CATNKLPSLEQYF
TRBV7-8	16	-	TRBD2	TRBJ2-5	TGTGCCAGCGTCTGGGGACTAGCGGGGGGGCAAGAGACCCAGTACTTC	CASVWGLAGGQETQYF
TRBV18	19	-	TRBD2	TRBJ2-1	TGTGCCAGCTCACCACCGTTGACCGGGACTAGCGGGGCCCACAATGAGCAGTTCTTC	CASSPPLTGTSGAHNEQFF
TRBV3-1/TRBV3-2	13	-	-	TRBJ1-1	TGTGCCAGCAGCCAAGACCGGCGGGGGGAAGCTTTCTTT	CASSQDRRGEAFF
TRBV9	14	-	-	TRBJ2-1	TGTGCCAGCAGCGTCCGTCCAGGGAAGGATGAGCAGTTCTTC	CASSVRPGKDEQFF
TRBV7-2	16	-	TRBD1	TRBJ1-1	TGTGCCAGCACCCAAATGGCAGGGGGCGTGAACACTGAAGCTTTCTTT	CASTQMAGGVNTEAFF
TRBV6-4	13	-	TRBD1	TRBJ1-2	TGTGCCAGCAGTGTCGGACAGGGTGGTGGCTACACCTTC	CASSVGQGGGYTF
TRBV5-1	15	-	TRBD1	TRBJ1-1	TGCGCCAGCAGCTCCGTTCGGGGACAGATCACTGAAGCTTTCTTT	CASSSVRGQITEAFF
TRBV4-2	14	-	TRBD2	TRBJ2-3	TGTGCCAGCAGCCAAGGAACTAGCGCAGATACGCAGTATTTT	CASSQGTSADTQYF
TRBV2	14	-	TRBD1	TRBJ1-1	TGTGCCAGCGGTGGAAACAGGGGCGGCACTGAAGCTTTCTTT	CASGGNRGGTEAFF
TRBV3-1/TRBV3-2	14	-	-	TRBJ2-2	TGTGCCAGCAGCGGGCGGGAGAACACCGGGGAGCTGTTTTTT	CASSGRENTGELFF
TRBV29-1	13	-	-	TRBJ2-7	TGCAGCGTTGCCCGAGCAAGGACAGACGAGCAGTACTTC	CSVARARTDEQYF
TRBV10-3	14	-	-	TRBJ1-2	TGTGCCATCAGACAAACAGGGATTAACTATGGCTACACCTTC	CAIRQTGINYGYTF
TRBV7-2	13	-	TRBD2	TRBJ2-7	TGTGCCAGCAGCTTCGGAGCGGGGTACGAGCAGTACTTC	CASSFGAGYEQYF
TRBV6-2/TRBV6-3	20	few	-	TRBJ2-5	TGTGCCAGCAGTTACTCGATAAGGGGCGACAGAAGATCCTCCCAAGAGACCCAGTACTTC	CASSYSIRGDRRSSQETQYF